The T cell receptor (beta chain) under discussion was sequenced for a study of post-analysis software for immune sequencing data. Study conclusions and caveats: The study found TRBV5-6, TRBV5-1 and TRBV20-1 among four to six TRBV segments more frequent in patients than controls. Comparison with controls showed significantly lower normalized Chao1 diversity in multiple sclerosis patients.

CDR3 length: 12 residues. CDR1 SGHAT and CDR2 FQNNGV come from the germline V gene. The V gene lost 1 base and the J gene lost 7 bases, with 8 bases spanning the gap. cDNA libraries of TCR beta carried unique molecular identifiers. TCRdb reanalysed the PCR reads using MiXCR and keeps one entry per CDR3 protein. The table shows 350,000 to 500,000 distinct CDR3 sequences, with over 30% occurring only once. As for this clonotype: Its antigen remains unidentified.

The chain couples TRBV11-2 to TRBJ2-7; D is unclear. Material: blood. The receptor comes from a girl aged 2 to 10 with multiple sclerosis. The CDR3 sequence is CASSLVSPEQYF. The CDR3 nucleotides are TGTGCCAGCAGCTTAGTATCGCCAGAGCAGTACTTC.